Following are 23 T cell receptor beta chains from one sample sequenced in a study of glioma-infiltrating T cells. Using RNA template, CDR3s of TCR alpha and beta were amplified with iRepertoire arm-PCR. Via MiXCR, TCRdb re-called the multiplex PCR reads, giving one row per CDR3 protein. The sample lists over 120,000 distinct CDR3 sequences, 39% occurring once. Sequencing was performed on glioma tissue, nonneoplastic brain tissue, or PBMCs (not recorded which). These receptors all come from a human donor with low-grade glioma or glioblastoma, undergoing nonglioma brain surgery, or in good health (not recorded which).

This clonotype was recorded only once. A much larger clonotype is one base distant, so this may be a read error. The CDR3 region has the DNA TGTGCCAGCAGCCCCAGGGGTAATGAGGAGTTCTTC. It is translated as CASSPRGNEEFF. The V call is TRBV7-2, the J call TRBJ2-1, with a possible D match to TRBD1 (6 bases). The CDR3 extends over 12 amino acids. Germline V gene lookup returns CDR1 SGHTA and CDR2 FQGNSA.

This chain connects TRBV12-3 or TRBV12-4 to TRBJ1-1; D perhaps matches TRBD1 (5 bases). The CDR3 runs to 14 residues. With 3 bases removed from V and 10 bases from J, the gap between germline ends came to 18 bases. The CDR3 DNA is TGTGCCAGCAGTTTGGCGGGAGCCGGAAGGGGAGCTTTCTTT. The encoded protein is CASSLAGAGRGAFF.

In its sample, this clonotype was seen a few times. The chain links TRBV7-8 to TRBJ2-3; maybe TRBD1 (6 bases). The CDR3 loop spans 15 amino acids. Trimming cost V 3 bases and J 0 bases, with 10 bases left between them. Per the germline V gene, CDR1 is SGHVS and CDR2 is FQNEAQ. CDR3 in DNA: TGTGCCAGCAGCTTCGGGGACATGAGCACAGATACGCAGTATTTT. Protein sequence: CASSFGDMSTDTQYF.

The rearrangement links TRBV5-4 to TRBJ1-2; a weak D match, TRBD1 (6 bases). The CDR3 covers 13 residues. Trimming left V 4 bases short and J 4 bases short, with 11 bases between. Germline CDR1 SGHNT, CDR2 YYREEE (reference sequence). Written as DNA, the CDR3 is TGTGCCAGCAGCCTTAGACAGGCCTATGGCTACACCTTC. Translated, it gives CASSLRQAYGYTF.

This clonotype came up many times. This rearrangement joins TRBV7-2 to TRBJ1-5; D gene ambiguous. Trimming pared 0 bases from V and 4 bases from J, leaving 4 bases between. This CDR3 region has 13 residues. Germline values: CDR1 SGHTA, CDR2 FQGNSA. CDR3 region: CASSLASNQPQHF. In DNA, the CDR3 is TGTGCCAGCAGCTTAGCGAGTAATCAGCCCCAGCATTTT.

This sequence joins TRBV9 and TRBJ2-3, with TRBD1 as a possible D gene (5 bases). This CDR3 is 15 amino acids long. V lost 2 bases and J 0 bases, leaving 10 bases between the germline ends. Germline assignment: CDR1 SGDLS and CDR2 YYNGEE. The CDR3 here is CASSVYQGSTDTQYF. The CDR3 region has the DNA TGTGCCAGCAGCGTCTATCAGGGTAGCACAGATACGCAGTATTTT.

The V call is TRBV4-2, the J call TRBJ2-7; no definite D call. CDR3 length equals 15 residues. Trimming took 5 bases from V and 0 from J, leaving 14 bases between them. CDR1 is LGHNA and CDR2 is YNFKEQ in the germline V gene. Here the CDR3 reads CASSAPGGFSYEQYF. CDR3 sequence (DNA): TGTGCCAGCAGCGCCCCCGGTGGGTTCTCCTACGAGCAGTACTTC.

The V and J genes are TRBV20-1 and TRBJ2-3; D is undetermined. Germline loops: CDR1 DFQATT, CDR2 SNEGSKA (reference sequence). Trimming took off 3 bases at V and 1 base at J, with 11 bases between the two ends. The CDR3 contains 14 residues. Written as DNA, the CDR3 is TGCAGTGCTAGCCGCCTTTCTGGCACAGATACGCAGTATTTT. This sequence encodes CSASRLSGTDTQYF.

With respect to this clonotype: A junction end diverges from the germline sequence, so it may reflect a read error. V gene TRBV4-1 combines with J gene TRBJ2-3; D unclear. The germline V gene encodes CDR1 MGHRA and CDR2 YSYEKL. CDR3 length: 16 amino acids. The chain's CDR3 is CPSSQDLALRPDTQYF. CDR3 bases: TGCCCCAGCAGCCAAGATTTGGCGCTCCGTCCAGATACGCAGTATTTT.

A few counts support this clonotype. The chain joins TRBV6-1 to TRBJ2-2; TRBD2 might be the D (6 bases). Looked up from germline, CDR1 is MNHNS and CDR2 is SASEGT. Between the trimmed V and J ends, which lost 10 bases and 4 bases, there was a span of 16 bases. The CDR3 runs to 14 residues. The CDR3 bases are TGTGCCACCGTCCGGGGGTCGGGCACCGGGGAGCTGTTTTTT. Amino acids: CATVRGSGTGELFF.

This clonotype was counted only a few times. CDR3 in amino acids: CSANRVLGYTF. The CDR3 region has the DNA TGCAGTGCTAACAGGGTTTTGGGCTACACCTTC. The chain carries TRBV20-1 and TRBJ1-2, with a tentative D call TRBD1 (6 bases). Germline loops: CDR1 DFQATT, CDR2 SNEGSKA (reference sequence). Trimming left V 4 bases short and J 8 bases short, with 11 bases between. This CDR3 has 11 residues.

The chain uses TRBV28 and TRBJ2-7; TRBD2 might be the D (6 bases). The CDR3 has 15 residues. V lost 2 bases and J 0 bases, leaving 11 bases between the germline ends. Germline-derived CDR1 and CDR2 are MDHEN and SYDVKM. The CDR3 DNA sequence: TGTGCCAGCAGTTTAGAAGGAGGGTACTCCTACGAGCAGTACTTC. This sequence encodes CASSLEGGYSYEQYF. Full variable domain (outside the CDR3, taken from reference TRBV28 and TRBJ2-7): DVKVTQSSRYLVKRTGEKVFLECVQDMDHENMFWYRQDPGLGLRLIYFSYDVKMKEKGDIPEGYSVSREKKERFSLILESASTNQTSMYLCASSLEGGYSYEQYFGPGTRLTVT.

A word on this clonotype: The junction differs from germline at one of its ends, possibly a read error. This chain connects TRBV6-2 or TRBV6-3 to TRBJ1-2; possible D gene TRBD1, 5 bases. In germline, CDR1 is MNHEY, CDR2 SVGEGT. The CDR3 sequence is 14 residues long. The CDR3 nucleotides read TGTGCCAGCAGCCGCGGGGCGCCCGACTATGGCCACACCTTC. As protein: CASSRGAPDYGHTF.

The V gene is TRBV20-1, the J gene TRBJ2-2; D call uncertain. This CDR3 contains 12 residues. Trimming pared 5 bases from V and 5 bases from J, leaving 9 bases between. Per the germline V gene, CDR1 is DFQATT and CDR2 is SNEGSKA (reference sequence). CDR3 region: CSAQPGTGELFF. The CDR3 nucleotides read TGCAGTGCTCAACCTGGAACCGGGGAGCTGTTTTTT.

The V gene is TRBV20-1, the J gene TRBJ2-5; no clear D gene. This CDR3 spans 10 amino acids. The germline gives CDR1 DFQATT, CDR2 SNEGSKA (reference sequence). V lost 3 bases to trimming and J lost 4 bases, with 3 bases between them. The chain's CDR3 is CSASIETQYF. The CDR3 DNA follows: TGCAGTGCTAGTATAGAGACCCAGTACTTC.

Many counts were recorded for this clonotype. The genes are TRBV20-1 and TRBJ2-3; D possibly corresponds to TRBD1 (5 bases). Trimming left V 6 bases short and J 3 bases short, with 16 bases between. The length of the CDR3 is 14 residues. Germline CDR1 and CDR2: DFQATT and SNEGSKA (reference sequence). In DNA, the CDR3 is TGCAGTGCGCAACGACAGACATCGACAGATACGCAGTATTTT. Its translation is CSAQRQTSTDTQYF.

Notes on this clonotype: This could be a read error, since a much larger clone is one nucleotide away. The chain uses TRBV6-5 and TRBJ2-5, with no clear D. The CDR3 has 13 residues. Germline V gene sequence: CDR1 MNHEY, CDR2 SVGAGI. DNA of the CDR3: TGTGCCAACAGTAACAAGTTCCAAGAGACCCAGTACTTC. Amino acids: CANSNKFQETQYF.

The chain joins TRBV12-3 or TRBV12-4 to TRBJ2-5, with 7 bases that match TRBD2. The CDR3 is 15 amino acids. J gave up 2 bases and V 3 bases, and 6 bases lay outside the gene matches. CDR3 sequence reads: CASSLGGSGQETQYF. The CDR3 DNA sequence: TGTGCCAGCAGTTTGGGGGGTAGCGGGCAAGAGACCCAGTACTTC.

This chain connects TRBV6-5 to TRBJ2-1; 8 bases match TRBD2. CDR1 and CDR2 from the germline V gene are MNHEY and SVGAGI. Germline trimming cut 2 bases from V and 7 bases from J; bases unmatched to any gene: 10. The CDR3 contains 16 residues. The CDR3 coding sequence is TGTGCCAGCAGTTACCCAATAGCGGGATTTCCGAATGAGCAGTTCTTC. Translating it yields CASSYPIAGFPNEQFF.

The rearrangement uses TRBV2 and TRBJ1-4; D uncertain. The germline V gene encodes CDR1 SNHLY and CDR2 FYNNEI. CDR3 size: 11 residues. Trimming pared 5 bases from V and 8 bases from J, leaving 6 bases between. CDR3 in amino acids: CASSRGEKLFF. The CDR3 DNA reads as TGTGCCAGCAGTAGAGGCGAAAAACTGTTTTTT. The complete variable domain, with remaining parts taken from reference TRBV2 and TRBJ1-4, reads EPEVTQTPSHQVTQMGQEVILRCVPISNHLYFYWYRQILGQKVEFLVSFYNNEISEKSEIFDDQFSVERPDGSNFTLKIRSTKLEDSAMYFCASSRGEKLFFGSGTQLSVL.

This clonotype was seen at least ten times. At one end, the junction sequence differs from germline, possibly due to a read error. The chain recombines TRBV6-2 or TRBV6-3 with TRBJ2-5; D not resolved. There are 12 residues in the CDR3. Germline values: CDR1 MNHEY, CDR2 SVGEGT. The CDR3 here is CASSYYQGTQYF. The CDR3 coding sequence is TGTGCCAGCAGTTACTACCAAGGGACCCAGTACTTC.

This clonotype has at least ten counts. The chain couples TRBV28 to TRBJ2-1, with D perhaps matching TRBD2 (6 bases). V gave up 8 bases and J gave up 5 bases, with 16 bases separating them. The CDR3 has 14 amino acids. The germline gives CDR1 MDHEN, CDR2 SYDVKM. CDR3 coding DNA: TGTGCCAGCCTCCGTGGAGCGGGTAACAATGAGCAGTTCTTC. Residues: CASLRGAGNNEQFF. The entire variable domain, with the rest obtained from reference TRBV28 and TRBJ2-1, is as follows: DVKVTQSSRYLVKRTGEKVFLECVQDMDHENMFWYRQDPGLGLRLIYFSYDVKMKEKGDIPEGYSVSREKKERFSLILESASTNQTSMYLCASLRGAGNNEQFFGPGTRLTVL.

The chain joins TRBV10-3 to TRBJ1-5; weak D call: TRBD1 (5 bases). V was pared by 7 bases and J by 0 bases, with 7 bases between. The CDR3 is 13 amino acids. From germline, CDR1 is ENHRY and CDR2 SYGVKD. This CDR3 reads CAIKGNSNQPQHF. CDR3 DNA sequence: TGTGCCATCAAGGGGAATAGCAATCAGCCCCAGCATTTT.